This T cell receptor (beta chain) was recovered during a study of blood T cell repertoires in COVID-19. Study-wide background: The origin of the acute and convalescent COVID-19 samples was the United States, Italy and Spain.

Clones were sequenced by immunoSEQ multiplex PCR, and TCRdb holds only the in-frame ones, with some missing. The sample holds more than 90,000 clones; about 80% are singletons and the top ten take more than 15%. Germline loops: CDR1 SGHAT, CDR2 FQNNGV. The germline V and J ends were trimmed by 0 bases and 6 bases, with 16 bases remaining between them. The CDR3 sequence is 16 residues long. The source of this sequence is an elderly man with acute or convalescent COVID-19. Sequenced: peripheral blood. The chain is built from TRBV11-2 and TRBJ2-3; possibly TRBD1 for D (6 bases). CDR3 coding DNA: TGTGCCAGCAGCTTAGAACAAGGGGGTCGTTGGGATACGCAGTATTTT. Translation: CASSLEQGGRWDTQYF.